This T cell receptor beta chain was captured by sequencing in a study of cytomegalovirus exposure and HLA in healthy donors. Points on this clone: Its antigen remains unknown.

The study drew the donors from its 120-subject validation cohort, separate from the roughly 710-subject first cohort. General study points: Rare TCR sequences dominated, though some public TCRs recurred in many donors. Later, an analysis found that TCR clusters from the first cohort tended to co-occur in the 95 to 150 validation repertoires.

This CDR3 comprises 16 residues. V shed 7 bases and J 2 bases; nucleotides not matched to a gene: 9. Germline CDR1 WNHNN, CDR2 SYGVQD (reference sequence). The table came from immunoSEQ multiplex PCR; TCRdb's copy has only in-frame clones and leaves some out. The sample includes 200,000 to 300,000 clones, 87% of them seen just once. The J gene is TRBJ2-7, the V gene TRBV10-1, with 12 bases that match TRBD2. The sequence was collected from a man aged 18 to 30 in good health and CMV-seronegative. The source material was PBMCs. CDR3 protein: CASTGGLAGHPYEQYF. In DNA, the CDR3 is TGCGCCAGCACCGGAGGACTAGCGGGACACCCCTACGAGCAGTACTTC.